This TCR beta chain was sequenced in a study of T cell repertoires in cytomegalovirus infection (dated by TCRdb to the late 2010s). Broadly, across the study: Recently identified HLA-C-restricted CMV epitopes, whose presentation resists viral immunomodulation, were targeted by peptide stimulations together with well-studied HLA-B-restricted epitopes. Donor HLA type was relevant to the analysis, as public TCR beta signatures indicated carriage of CMV infection together with the matching HLA type. Broader findings and caveats from the paper: In the ex vivo response, HLA-C-restricted CMV-specific TCR beta clonotypes were dominant, and in two of eight donors the single most frequent clonotype came from this HLA-C-restricted group. In both this cohort and an independent cohort of 350 to 400 donors, the cumulative frequency of public TCR beta family members distinguished carriers of CMV infection plus the relevant HLA type.

TCRdb shows the sequencer as Illumina HiSeq 1500. TCRdb reanalyzed the raw reads on its own, using fastp at Q25 for trimming and MiXCR for clone calling, and kept in-frame beta chains. Entries are consolidated by CDR3 protein sequence, retaining the most common genes and DNA. Recorded for this sample are approximately 730,000 distinct CDR3 sequences; 25% to 30% of them occurred a single time. The top ten clonotypes cover 13% of the sample. The treatment or condition tag for this specimen amounts to: in vitro stimulation with specific CMV peptide epitopes to enrich CMV-specific T cells. A word on this clonotype: Its target antigen remains unknown. Nothing much larger sits one base from this clone, and base qualities are not available.

From cysteine to phenylalanine, the CDR3 is 15 amino acids long. The entry retains the CDR3 DNA only, 45 bases that are in frame from base 1. Trimming removed 4 bases from V and 6 bases from J; the gene matches leave 2 bases unexplained. For CDR1 and CDR2, the germline V gene lists MDHEN and SYDVKM. The source is a human donor in good health (CMV status not recorded). Some clones in this sample may be carry-over from other donors' samples. The V gene is TRBV28 and the J gene is TRBJ2-1, and TRBD2 matches 14 of the central bases. The source material was cultured CD8+ T cells from PBMCs, sampled from culture after CMV antigen stimulation. This receptor carries the CDR3 CASSYGLAGGNEQFF. The sequenced DNA is TGTGCCAGCAGTTACGGACTAGCGGGGGGCAATGAGCAGTTCTTC.